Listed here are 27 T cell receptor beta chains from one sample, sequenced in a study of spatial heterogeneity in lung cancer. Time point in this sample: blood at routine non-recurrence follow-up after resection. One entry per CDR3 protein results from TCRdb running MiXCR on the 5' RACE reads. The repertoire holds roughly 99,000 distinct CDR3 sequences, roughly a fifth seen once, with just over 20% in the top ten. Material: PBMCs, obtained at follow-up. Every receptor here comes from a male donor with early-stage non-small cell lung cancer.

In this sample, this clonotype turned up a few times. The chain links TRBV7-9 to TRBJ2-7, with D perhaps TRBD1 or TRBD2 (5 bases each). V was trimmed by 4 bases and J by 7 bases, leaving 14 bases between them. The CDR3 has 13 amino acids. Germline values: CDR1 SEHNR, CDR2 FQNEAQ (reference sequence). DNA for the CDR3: TGTGCCAGCAGCTGGCGTCAAGAGGGGGAGCAGTACTTC. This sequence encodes CASSWRQEGEQYF.

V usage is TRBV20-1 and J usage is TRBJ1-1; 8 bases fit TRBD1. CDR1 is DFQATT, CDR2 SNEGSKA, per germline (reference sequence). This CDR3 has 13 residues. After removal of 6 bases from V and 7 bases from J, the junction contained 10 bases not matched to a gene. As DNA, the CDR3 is TGCAGTGCGACCGGGTTCGACAGGGGTGAAGCTTTCTTT. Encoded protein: CSATGFDRGEAFF.

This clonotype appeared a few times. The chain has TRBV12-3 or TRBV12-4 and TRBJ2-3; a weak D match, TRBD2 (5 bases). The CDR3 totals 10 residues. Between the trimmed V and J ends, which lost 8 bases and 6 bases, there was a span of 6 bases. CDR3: CASLADTQYF. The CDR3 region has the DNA TGTGCCAGCCTAGCTGATACGCAGTATTTT.

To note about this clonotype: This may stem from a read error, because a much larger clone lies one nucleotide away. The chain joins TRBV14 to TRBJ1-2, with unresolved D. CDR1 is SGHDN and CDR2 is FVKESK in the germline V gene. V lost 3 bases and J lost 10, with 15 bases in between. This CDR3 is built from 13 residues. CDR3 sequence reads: CASSQAGPGDYTF. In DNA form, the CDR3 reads TGTGCCAGCAGCCAGGCCGGACCGGGAGACTACACCTTC.

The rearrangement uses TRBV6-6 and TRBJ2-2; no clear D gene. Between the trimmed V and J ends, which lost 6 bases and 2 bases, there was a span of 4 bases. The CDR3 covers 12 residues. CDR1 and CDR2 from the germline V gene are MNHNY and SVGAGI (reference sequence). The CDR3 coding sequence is TGTGCCAGCAGATTCAACACCGGGGAGCTGTTTTTT. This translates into CASRFNTGELFF.

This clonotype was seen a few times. CDR3 amino acids: CASSPNGLVQETQYF. CDR3 bases: TGTGCCAGCAGCCCTAATGGGCTAGTCCAAGAGACCCAGTACTTC. The chain has TRBV6-1 and TRBJ2-5; D gene ambiguous. This CDR3 contains 15 residues. CDR1 MNHNS and CDR2 SASEGT come from the germline V gene. Trimming pared 6 bases from V and 1 base from J, leaving 15 bases between.

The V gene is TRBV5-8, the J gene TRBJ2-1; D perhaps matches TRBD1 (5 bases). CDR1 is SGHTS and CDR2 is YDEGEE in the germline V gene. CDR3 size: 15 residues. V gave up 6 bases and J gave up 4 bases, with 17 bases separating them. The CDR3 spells CASTVLTASYNEQFF. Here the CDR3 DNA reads TGTGCCAGCACCGTACTGACAGCCTCGTACAATGAGCAGTTCTTC.

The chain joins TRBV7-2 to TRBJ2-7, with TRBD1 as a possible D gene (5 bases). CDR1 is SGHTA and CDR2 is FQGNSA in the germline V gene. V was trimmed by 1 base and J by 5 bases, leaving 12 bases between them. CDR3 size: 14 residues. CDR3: CASSLEGASDEQYV. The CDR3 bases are TGTGCCAGCAGCTTAGAAGGGGCTTCGGACGAGCAGTACGTC.

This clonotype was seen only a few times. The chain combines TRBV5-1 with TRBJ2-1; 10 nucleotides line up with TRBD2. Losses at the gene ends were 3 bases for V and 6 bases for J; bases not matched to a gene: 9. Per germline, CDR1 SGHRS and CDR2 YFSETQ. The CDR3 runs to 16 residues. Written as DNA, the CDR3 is TGCGCCAGCAGCTGGAAAACTAGCGGGGAGTTCAATGAGCAGTTCTTC. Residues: CASSWKTSGEFNEQFF.

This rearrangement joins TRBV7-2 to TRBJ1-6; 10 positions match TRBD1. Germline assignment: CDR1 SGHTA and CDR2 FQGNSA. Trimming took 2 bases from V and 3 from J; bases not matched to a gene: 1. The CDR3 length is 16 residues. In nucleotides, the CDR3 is TGTGCCAGCAGCTTACGGACAGGGGGCTATAATTCACCCCTCCACTTT. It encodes CASSLRTGGYNSPLHF. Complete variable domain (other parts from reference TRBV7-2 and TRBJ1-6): GAGVSQSPSNKVTEKGKDVELRCDPISGHTALYWYRQSLGQGLEFLIYFQGNSAPDKSGLPSDRFSAERTGGSVSTLTIQRTQQEDSAVYLCASSLRTGGYNSPLHFGNGTRLTVT.

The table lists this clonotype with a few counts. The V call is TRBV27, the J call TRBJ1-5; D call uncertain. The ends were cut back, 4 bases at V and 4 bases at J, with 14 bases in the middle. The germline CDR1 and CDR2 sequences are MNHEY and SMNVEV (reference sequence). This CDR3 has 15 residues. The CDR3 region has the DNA TGTGCCAGCAGTTCCCGGGGAGATGGAAATCAGCCCCAGCATTTT. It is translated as CASSSRGDGNQPQHF.

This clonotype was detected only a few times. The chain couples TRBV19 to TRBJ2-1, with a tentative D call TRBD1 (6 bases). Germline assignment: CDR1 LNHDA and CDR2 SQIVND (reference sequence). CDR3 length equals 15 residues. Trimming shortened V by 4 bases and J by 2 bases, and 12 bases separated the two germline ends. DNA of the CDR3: TGTGCCAGTAGTACCCAGGGGCAACCCTACAATGAGCAGTTCTTC. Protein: CASSTQGQPYNEQFF.

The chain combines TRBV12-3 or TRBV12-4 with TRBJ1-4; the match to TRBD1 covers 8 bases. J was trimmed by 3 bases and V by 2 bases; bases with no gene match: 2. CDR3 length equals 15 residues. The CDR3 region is CASSLTGGANEKLFF. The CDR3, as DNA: TGTGCCAGCAGTTTAACAGGGGGGGCTAATGAAAAACTGTTTTTT.

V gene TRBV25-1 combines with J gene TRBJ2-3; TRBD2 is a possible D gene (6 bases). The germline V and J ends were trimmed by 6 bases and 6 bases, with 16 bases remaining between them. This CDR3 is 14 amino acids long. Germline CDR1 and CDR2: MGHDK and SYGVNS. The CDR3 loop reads CASRGGYYADTQYF. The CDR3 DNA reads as TGTGCCAGCAGGGGGGGATATTACGCGGATACGCAGTATTTT.

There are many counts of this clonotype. The CDR3 DNA is TGTGCCAGCAGCTTCCTTATAGGGGGCCCCGGGGAGCTGTTTTTT. Translating gives CASSFLIGGPGELFF. The genes are TRBV11-2 and TRBJ2-2; 7 positions match TRBD1. V lost 3 bases to trimming and J lost 6 bases; unmatched junction nucleotides: 7. The CDR3 covers 15 residues. Germline CDR1 is SGHAT and CDR2 is FQNNGV.

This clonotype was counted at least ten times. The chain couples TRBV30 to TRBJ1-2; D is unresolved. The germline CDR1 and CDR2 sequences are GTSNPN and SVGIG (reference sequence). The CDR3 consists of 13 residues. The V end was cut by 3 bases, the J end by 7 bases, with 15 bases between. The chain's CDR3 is CAWRPSGSVGYTF. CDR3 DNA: TGTGCCTGGAGGCCTTCCGGGAGTGTTGGCTACACCTTC.

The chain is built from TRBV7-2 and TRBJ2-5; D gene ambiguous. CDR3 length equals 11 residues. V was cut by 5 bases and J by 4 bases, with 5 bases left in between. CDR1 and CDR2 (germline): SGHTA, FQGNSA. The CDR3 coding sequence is TGTGCCAGCAGCGCCCTAGAGACCCAGTACTTC. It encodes CASSALETQYF. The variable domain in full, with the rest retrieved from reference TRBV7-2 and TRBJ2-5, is GAGVSQSPSNKVTEKGKDVELRCDPISGHTALYWYRQSLGQGLEFLIYFQGNSAPDKSGLPSDRFSAERTGGSVSTLTIQRTQQEDSAVYLCASSALETQYFGPGTRLLVL.

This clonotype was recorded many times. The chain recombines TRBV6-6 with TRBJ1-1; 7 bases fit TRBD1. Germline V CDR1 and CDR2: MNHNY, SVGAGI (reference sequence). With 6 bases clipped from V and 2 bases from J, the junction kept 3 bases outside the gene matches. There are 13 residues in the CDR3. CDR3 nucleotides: TGTGCCAGCAGACGACAGGGTAACACTGAAGCTTTCTTT. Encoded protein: CASRRQGNTEAFF.

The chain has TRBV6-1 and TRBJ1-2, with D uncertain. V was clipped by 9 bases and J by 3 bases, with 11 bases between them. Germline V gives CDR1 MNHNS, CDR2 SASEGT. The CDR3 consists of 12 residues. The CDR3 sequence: CASGEIDYGYTF. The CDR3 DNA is TGTGCCAGTGGGGAGATTGACTATGGCTACACCTTC.

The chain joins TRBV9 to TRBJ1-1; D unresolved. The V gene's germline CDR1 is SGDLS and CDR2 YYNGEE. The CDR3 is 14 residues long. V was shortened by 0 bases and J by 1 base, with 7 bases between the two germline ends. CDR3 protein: CASSVDRRNTEAFF. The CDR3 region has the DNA TGTGCCAGCAGCGTAGACCGTCGGAACACTGAAGCTTTCTTT.

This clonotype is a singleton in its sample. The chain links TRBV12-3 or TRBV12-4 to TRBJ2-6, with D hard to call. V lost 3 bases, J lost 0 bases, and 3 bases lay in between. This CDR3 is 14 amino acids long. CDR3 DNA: TGTGCCAGCAGTTTTGTCTCTGGGGCCAACGTCCTGACTTTC. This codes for CASSFVSGANVLTF.

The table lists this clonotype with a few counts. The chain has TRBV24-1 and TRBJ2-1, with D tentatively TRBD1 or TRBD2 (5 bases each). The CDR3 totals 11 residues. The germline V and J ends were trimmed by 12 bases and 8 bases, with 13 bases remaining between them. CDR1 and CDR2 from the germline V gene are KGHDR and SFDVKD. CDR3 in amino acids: CASRGLDEQFF. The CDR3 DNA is TGTGCCTCCCGGGGCCTCGATGAGCAGTTCTTC.

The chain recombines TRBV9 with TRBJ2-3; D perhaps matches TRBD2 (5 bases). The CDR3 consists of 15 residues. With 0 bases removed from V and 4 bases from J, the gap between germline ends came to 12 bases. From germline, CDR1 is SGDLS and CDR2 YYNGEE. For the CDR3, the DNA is TGTGCCAGCAGCGTAGCACCCCGCGGGTCAGATACGCAGTATTTT. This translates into CASSVAPRGSDTQYF.

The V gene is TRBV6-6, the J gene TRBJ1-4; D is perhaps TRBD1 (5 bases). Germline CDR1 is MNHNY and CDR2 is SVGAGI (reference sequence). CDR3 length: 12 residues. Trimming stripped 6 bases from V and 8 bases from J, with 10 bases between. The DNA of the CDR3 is TGTGCCAGCAGGGAGCGACAGGAAAAACTGTTTTTT. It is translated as CASRERQEKLFF.

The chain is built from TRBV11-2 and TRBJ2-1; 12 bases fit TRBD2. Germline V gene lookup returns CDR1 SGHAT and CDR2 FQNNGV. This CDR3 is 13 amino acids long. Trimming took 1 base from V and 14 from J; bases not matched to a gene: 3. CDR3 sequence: CASSLGTSGRKFF. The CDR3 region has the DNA TGTGCCAGCAGCTTAGGAACTAGCGGGAGGAAGTTCTTC.

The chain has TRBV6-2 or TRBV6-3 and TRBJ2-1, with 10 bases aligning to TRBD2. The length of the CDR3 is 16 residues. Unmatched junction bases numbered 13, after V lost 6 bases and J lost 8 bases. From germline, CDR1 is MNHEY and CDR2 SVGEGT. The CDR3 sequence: CASSSLAGVASDEQFF. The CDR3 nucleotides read TGTGCCAGCAGCTCTCTAGCGGGGGTTGCTTCGGATGAGCAGTTCTTC.

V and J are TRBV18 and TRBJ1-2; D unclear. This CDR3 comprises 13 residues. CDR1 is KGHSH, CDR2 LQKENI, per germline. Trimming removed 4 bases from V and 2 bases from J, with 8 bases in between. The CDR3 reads CASSHGENYGYTF. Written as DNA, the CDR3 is TGTGCCAGCTCACACGGGGAAAACTATGGCTACACCTTC. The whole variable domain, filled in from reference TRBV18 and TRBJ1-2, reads NAGVMQNPRHLVRRRGQEARLRCSPMKGHSHVYWYRQLPEEGLKFMVYLQKENIIDESGMPKERFSAEFPKEGPSILRIQQVVRGDSAAYFCASSHGENYGYTFGSGTRLTVV.